A selection of T cell receptor beta chains follows, all from one sample in a study of PD-1 blockade in classical Hodgkin lymphoma. Assay used: immunoSEQ multiplex PCR; TCRdb lists only in-frame clones, some missing. The sample carries 66,000 or so clones, about 70% recorded once. The sample in question was peripheral blood mononuclear cells (PBMCs), obtained before the second cycle of nivolumab. The receptors were sampled from a human donor with classical Hodgkin lymphoma. Each CDR3 is given with its conserved first and last residue. Fields, in order: J gene, V gene, CDR3 length, clone size, D gene, CDR3 protein, CDR3 DNA. The D gene is left open where the match is weak. Clone size is not always given. Where it is, it says once, few, many or a class for expanded clones.

TRBJ2-7,TRBV5-1,13,-,-,CASSLEDGYEQYF,TGCGCCAGCAGCTTGGAGGACGGGTACGAGCAGTACTTC
TRBJ1-5,TRBV6-4,14,-,-,CASSAMEGGQPQHF,TGTGCCAGCAGTGCAATGGAGGGAGGACAGCCCCAGCATTTT
TRBJ1-5,TRBV28,15,-,TRBD1,CASSFTGGGNQPQHF,TGTGCCAGCAGTTTTACAGGGGGCGGCAATCAGCCCCAGCATTTT
TRBJ2-3,TRBV30,16,-,-,CAWSDPGRAVTDTQYF,TGTGCCTGGAGTGACCCGGGCCGAGCCGTCACAGATACGCAGTATTTT
TRBJ1-1,TRBV10-2,13,once,TRBD1,CASIRQGNTEAFF,TGCGCCAGCATCAGACAGGGGAACACTGAAGCTTTCTTT
TRBJ1-2,TRBV5-1,14,few,-,CASSLQGGGYGYTF,TGCGCCAGCAGCTTACAGGGAGGAGGTTATGGCTACACCTTC
TRBJ2-7,TRBV5-1,14,-,TRBD1,CASSRGQASYEQYF,TGCGCCAGCAGCAGGGGACAGGCCTCCTACGAGCAGTACTTC
TRBJ2-4,TRBV19,16,-,-,CASSTTGLLAKNIQYF,TGTGCCAGTAGCACCACAGGGCTTCTAGCCAAAAACATTCAGTACTTC
TRBJ2-3,TRBV18,14,-,-,CASSPPTLTNTQYF,TGTGCCAGCTCACCACCGACACTAACAAATACGCAGTATTTT
TRBJ1-4,TRBV5-1,13,-,-,CASRDSQYEKLFF,TGCGCCAGCAGAGACAGTCAGTATGAAAAACTGTTTTTT
TRBJ1-2,TRBV6-1,13,-,-,CASSAEGVGGYTF,TGTGCCAGCAGTGCTGAGGGGGTGGGAGGCTACACCTTC
TRBJ1-1,TRBV2,14,-,-,CASSEDSPAGGAFF,TGTGCCAGCAGTGAGGACTCCCCCGCCGGAGGGGCTTTCTTT
TRBJ2-1,TRBV11-1,16,-,-,CASSPRTQRMYNEQFF,TGTGCCAGCAGCCCTCGGACGCAGAGGATGTACAATGAGCAGTTCTTC
TRBJ1-1,TRBV4-1,14,few,TRBD1,CASSQGPGGGEAFF,TGCGCCAGCAGCCAAGGGCCAGGGGGAGGAGAAGCTTTCTTT
TRBJ2-4,TRBV28,11,-,-,CASSLGLNQYF,TGTGCCAGCAGTTTAGGTCTCAACCAGTACTTC
TRBJ1-5,TRBV2,14,-,-,CASRKAGANQPQHF,TGTGCCAGCAGAAAAGCAGGGGCCAATCAGCCCCAGCATTTT
TRBJ2-1,TRBV5-6,15,-,TRBD2,CASSPTSGAYNEQFF,TGTGCCAGCAGCCCGACTAGCGGGGCTTACAATGAGCAGTTCTTC
TRBJ2-7,TRBV5-4,15,-,TRBD1,CASSLGVGQGYEQYF,TGTGCCAGCAGCTTGGGGGTCGGACAGGGCTACGAGCAGTACTTC
TRBJ1-3,TRBV14,17,-,TRBD1,CASSQGPGQGTGNTIYF,TGTGCCAGCAGCCAAGGGCCGGGACAGGGAACTGGAAACACCATATATTTT
TRBJ1-2,TRBV5-6,14,-,TRBD1,CASSDGTVNYGYTF,TGTGCCAGCAGCGATGGGACAGTCAACTATGGCTACACCTTC
TRBJ1-5,TRBV28,17,few,-,CASSFLLGGPGNQPQHF,TGTGCCAGCAGTTTTCTTCTGGGGGGGCCGGGCAATCAGCCCCAGCATTTT
TRBJ1-5,TRBV19,14,-,-,CASSIRGTNQPQHF,TGTGCCAGTAGTATTCGGGGTACCAATCAGCCCCAGCATTTT
TRBJ1-6,TRBV28,15,-,-,CASIASGPYNSPLHF,TGTGCCAGTATTGCGTCTGGGCCCTATAATTCACCCCTCCACTTT
TRBJ1-1,TRBV7-9,15,-,-,CASSPKDRLNTEAFF,TGTGCCAGCAGCCCTAAAGACAGGCTGAACACTGAAGCTTTCTTT
TRBJ2-7,TRBV7-9,16,-,TRBD2,CASSSLAGGPGDEQYF,TGTGCCAGCAGCTCCCTAGCGGGAGGGCCGGGAGACGAGCAGTACTTC
TRBJ2-7,TRBV6-5,13,once,-,CASSYLDGYEQYF,TGTGCCAGCAGTTACTTGGACGGCTACGAGCAGTACTTC
TRBJ2-7,TRBV5-8,13,once,-,CASTSRINYEQYF,TGTGCCAGCACGTCTCGGATTAACTACGAGCAGTACTTC
TRBJ1-1,TRBV6-6,14,-,TRBD1,CASRGQGFRTEAFF,TGTGCCAGCAGAGGACAGGGCTTCCGCACTGAAGCTTTCTTT
TRBJ1-1,TRBV10-3,16,-,-,CAISDNNKNFNTEAFF,TGTGCCATCAGTGATAATAACAAAAATTTTAACACTGAAGCTTTCTTT
TRBJ1-1,TRBV11-2,14,-,TRBD1,CASSSQGGNTEAFF,TGTGCCAGCAGCTCCCAGGGGGGGAACACTGAAGCTTTCTTT
TRBJ1-2,TRBV29-1,14,-,-,CSAERQGNNYGYTF,TGCAGCGCCGAGCGGCAGGGAAATAACTATGGCTACACCTTC
TRBJ1-2,TRBV19,16,-,-,CASSIDHQADNYGYTF,TGTGCCAGTAGTATAGATCACCAGGCAGATAACTATGGCTACACCTTC
TRBJ1-2,TRBV20-1,11,-,-,CSAPGDNGYTF,TGCAGTGCGCCGGGGGATAATGGCTACACCTTC
TRBJ1-2,TRBV5-1,16,-,TRBD1,CASSLVGQGGSYGYTF,TGCGCCAGCAGCTTGGTAGGGCAGGGGGGTTCCTATGGCTACACCTTC
TRBJ1-1,TRBV6-5,13,-,TRBD1,CASQTGTGMEAFF,TGTGCCAGCCAGACCGGGACAGGGATGGAAGCTTTCTTT
TRBJ2-2,TRBV11-3,15,-,-,CASSFALTGPGELFF,TGTGCCAGCAGCTTCGCCCTCACTGGTCCCGGGGAGCTGTTTTTT
TRBJ1-5,TRBV20-1,9,-,-,CSVDQPQHF,TGCAGTGTGGATCAGCCCCAGCATTTT
TRBJ1-6,TRBV18,12,few,-,CASSGTEGPLHF,TGTGCCAGCTCCGGGACCGAGGGACCCCTCCACTTT
TRBJ1-1,TRBV30,12,once,-,CASRFMNTEAFF,TGTGCCTCTCGGTTCATGAACACTGAAGCTTTCTTT
TRBJ2-5,TRBV19,16,-,-,CASSIVPGQGRETQYF,TGTGCCAGTAGTATAGTCCCGGGACAAGGACGAGAGACCCAGTACTTC